This T cell receptor beta chain emerged from a study of Ad26.COV2.S vaccination and SARS-CoV-2 variants. Study results and caveats: Similar non-spike TCR breadth was observed in recipients of vaccine and of placebo.

This CDR3 spans 13 amino acids. Germline CDR1 and CDR2: SGHRS and YFSETQ. V lost 0 bases and J lost 1, with 2 bases in between. About this clone itself: The antigen is unknown. The sample contains more than one DNA sequence encoding this CDR3.

Only in-frame clones appear in the TCRdb table, and some are missing; sequencing was by immunoSEQ multiplex PCR. The sample includes hundreds of thousands of clones, around 87% seen only once; the top ten take around 3.5%. Stated treatment: some 19 received Ad26.COV2.S at low or high dose, single or two shots; about 5 received placebo; per-sample allocation not given. Sampling happened 63 days after the first vaccine or placebo injection. The J gene is TRBJ1-3, the V gene TRBV5-1; D unresolved. The specimen comprised peripheral blood, sampled in a trial of Ad26.COV2.S vaccine versus placebo. This receptor was identified in a person aged 18-65 years who received the Ad26.COV2.S COVID-19 vaccine or a placebo. For the CDR3, the DNA is TGCGCCAGCAGCTTGGGATCTGGAAACACCATATATTTT. This codes for CASSLGSGNTIYF. Complete variable domain (other parts from reference TRBV5-1 and TRBJ1-3): KAGVTQTPRYLIKTRGQQVTLSCSPISGHRSVSWYQQTPGQGLQFLFEYFSETQRNKGNFPGRFSGRQFSNSRSEMNVSTLELGDSALYLCASSLGSGNTIYFGEGSWLTVV.